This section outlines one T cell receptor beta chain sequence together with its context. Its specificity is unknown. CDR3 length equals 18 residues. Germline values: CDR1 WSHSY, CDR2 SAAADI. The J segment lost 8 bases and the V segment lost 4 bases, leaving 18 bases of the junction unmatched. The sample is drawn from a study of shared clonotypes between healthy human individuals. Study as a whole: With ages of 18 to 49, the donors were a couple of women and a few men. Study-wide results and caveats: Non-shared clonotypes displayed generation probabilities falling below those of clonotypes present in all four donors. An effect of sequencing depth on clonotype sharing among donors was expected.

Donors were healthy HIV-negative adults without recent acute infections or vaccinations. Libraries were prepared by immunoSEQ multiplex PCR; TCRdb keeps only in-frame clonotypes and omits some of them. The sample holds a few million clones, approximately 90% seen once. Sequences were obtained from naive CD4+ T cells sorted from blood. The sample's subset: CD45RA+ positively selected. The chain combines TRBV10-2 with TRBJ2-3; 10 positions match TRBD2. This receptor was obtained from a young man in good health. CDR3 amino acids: CASSVGVAGGSRRLTQYF. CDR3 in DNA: TGCGCCAGCAGTGTAGGAGTAGCGGGAGGTTCTCGGAGGCTTACGCAGTATTTT.